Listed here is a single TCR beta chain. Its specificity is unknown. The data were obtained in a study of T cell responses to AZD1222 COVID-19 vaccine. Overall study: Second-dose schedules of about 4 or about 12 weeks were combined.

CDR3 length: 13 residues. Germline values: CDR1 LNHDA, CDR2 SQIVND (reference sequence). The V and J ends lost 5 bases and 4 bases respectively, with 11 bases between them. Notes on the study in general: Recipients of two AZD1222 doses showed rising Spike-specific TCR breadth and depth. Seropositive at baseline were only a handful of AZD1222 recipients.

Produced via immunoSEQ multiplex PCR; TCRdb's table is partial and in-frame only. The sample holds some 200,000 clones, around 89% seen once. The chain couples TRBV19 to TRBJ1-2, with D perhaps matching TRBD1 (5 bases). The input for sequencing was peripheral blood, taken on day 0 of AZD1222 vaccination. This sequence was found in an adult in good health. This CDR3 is CASSPGRSYGYTF. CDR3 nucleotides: TGTGCCAGTAGTCCGGGACGGTCCTATGGCTACACCTTC.